This T cell receptor (beta chain) was recovered during a study of T cell changes during pregnancy in multiple sclerosis. The CDR3 runs 13 residues. Germline V gives CDR1 WNHNN, CDR2 SYGVQD (reference sequence). With 6 bases clipped from V and 3 bases from J, the junction kept 4 bases outside the gene matches. Method: immunoSEQ multiplex PCR; TCRdb's copy keeps in-frame clones and lacks some. The data contain roughly 49,000 clones, 93% of them singletons. The TCR was taken from a female donor with multiple sclerosis, enrolled in a pregnancy study. The chain combines TRBV10-1 with TRBJ1-2; TRBD1 aligns across 7 bases. Sequenced here: CD8+ T cells from peripheral blood mononuclear cells, sampled after pregnancy. The CDR3 loop is CASRPTGDYGYTF. As DNA, the CDR3 is TGCGCCAGCAGGCCCACAGGGGACTATGGCTACACCTTC.